This section outlines one T cell receptor (beta chain) sequence together with its context. These data originate in a study of T cell changes during pregnancy in multiple sclerosis. TCRdb's copy holds only in-frame clones and misses some; the assay was immunoSEQ multiplex PCR. The repertoire holds around 30,000 clones, with more than 80% as singletons. The trim removed 3 bases at V and 1 base at J, leaving 6 bases unmatched. This CDR3 contains 17 residues. Germline V gives CDR1 MNHNS, CDR2 SASEGT. V is TRBV6-1 and J is TRBJ2-3; 11 nucleotides agree with TRBD2. This specimen consisted of CD8+ T cells from peripheral blood mononuclear cells, obtained before pregnancy. This TCR came from a female donor with multiple sclerosis, enrolled in a pregnancy study. Here the CDR3 reads CASSEVAGGPGTDTQYF. DNA for the CDR3: TGTGCCAGCAGTGAGGTAGCGGGAGGGCCGGGCACAGATACGCAGTATTTT.